The clone carrying this TCR beta chain has a count of ten or more. Its matching antigen is unknown. The source of the sample is a study of T cells after yellow fever vaccination. Background on the study: SMART-Seq v4 Ultra Low Input served to prepare low-cell-number fractions.

The CDR3 loop spans 15 amino acids. Trimming cost V 6 bases and J 10 bases; bases outside gene matches: 10. It was through 5'RACE template switching that TCR cDNA was made, with a universal primer site and UMIs added. TCRdb itself ran the 5' RACE reads through MiXCR, one entry per CDR3 protein. The table has about 120,000 distinct CDR3 sequences, around 7.2% seen once. General study points: The study found a weaker secondary response that peaked faster, day 5 versus 15. Bulk-population clonotypes that are abundant could appear as contaminants in FACS-sorted repertoires.

This sequence joins TRBV12-3 or TRBV12-4 and TRBJ1-6, with 9 bases lining up with TRBD1. The sequence derives from a man aged 18 to 29 who received the YFV17D yellow fever vaccine. This specimen was CD4+ T cells sorted from PBMCs, taken about 49 days after the first yellow fever vaccination. Here the CDR3 reads CASRLTGGATSPLHF. CDR3 bases: TGTGCCAGCAGACTTACAGGGGGCGCAACGTCACCCCTCCACTTT.